This TCR beta chain came from a study of neoadjuvant anti-PD-1 for oral cavity cancer. Looking at the study overall: Patients without progression received a fourth nivolumab dose around day 43, then surgical resection on days 50-56.

Trimming removed 5 bases from V and 1 base from J, with 24 bases in between. Germline lookup yields CDR1 SEHNR and CDR2 FQNEAQ (reference sequence). The CDR3 has 18 residues. The protocol was immunoSEQ multiplex PCR, while the TCRdb copy is restricted to in-frame clones and leaves out a portion. This table holds around 14,000 clones, roughly four fifths found once. This clone was detected a few times. The sample's time point: after neoadjuvant nivolumab, at surgical resection. These oral cavity squamous cell carcinomas were HPV-negative and locally advanced. This receptor was identified in a person aged 40 to 85 with oral cavity squamous cell carcinoma. The V gene is TRBV7-9, the J gene TRBJ2-7; maybe TRBD2 (5 bases). Sequences were derived from PBMCs, sampled after nivolumab (anti-PD-1) treatment. CDR3 nucleotide sequence: TGTGCCAGCAGCCGCCGTTCAAGCGGTGAACAGATTTCCTACGAGCAGTACTTC. It is translated as CASSRRSSGEQISYEQYF. Complete variable domain (other parts from reference TRBV7-9 and TRBJ2-7): DTGVSQNPRHKITKRGQNVTFRCDPISEHNRLYWYRQTLGQGPEFLTYFQNEAQLEKSRLLSDRFSAERPKGSFSTLEIQRTEQGDSAMYLCASSRRSSGEQISYEQYFGPGTRLTVT.